This T cell receptor (beta chain) was sequenced during a study of blood T cell repertoires in COVID-19. Study-wide context: T cells, B-cell-depleted T cells, or PBMCs supplied cDNA or gDNA.

Participants spanned ages about 18 to 90 years and resided in roughly 22 US areas. Grouping used clinical history reported by participants in a survey and questionnaire. V trimming: 9 bases; J trimming: 2 bases; junction bases outside the gene matches: 4. Germline values: CDR1 SGHNT, CDR2 YYREEE (reference sequence). This CDR3 spans 13 amino acids. Assay: immunoSEQ multiplex PCR; the TCRdb copy retains only in-frame clones and omits some. The sample shows 360,000 or so clones, roughly four fifths of them seen only once. Sequenced material: PBMCs or T cells enriched from blood (not recorded which). This TCR came from a woman aged 50 to 65 who had recovered from COVID-19. V is TRBV5-4 and J is TRBJ2-1, with 8 bases that match TRBD1. CDR3 loop: CAIQDRAYNEQFF. Written as DNA, the CDR3 is TGTGCCATCCAGGACAGGGCCTACAATGAGCAGTTCTTC.